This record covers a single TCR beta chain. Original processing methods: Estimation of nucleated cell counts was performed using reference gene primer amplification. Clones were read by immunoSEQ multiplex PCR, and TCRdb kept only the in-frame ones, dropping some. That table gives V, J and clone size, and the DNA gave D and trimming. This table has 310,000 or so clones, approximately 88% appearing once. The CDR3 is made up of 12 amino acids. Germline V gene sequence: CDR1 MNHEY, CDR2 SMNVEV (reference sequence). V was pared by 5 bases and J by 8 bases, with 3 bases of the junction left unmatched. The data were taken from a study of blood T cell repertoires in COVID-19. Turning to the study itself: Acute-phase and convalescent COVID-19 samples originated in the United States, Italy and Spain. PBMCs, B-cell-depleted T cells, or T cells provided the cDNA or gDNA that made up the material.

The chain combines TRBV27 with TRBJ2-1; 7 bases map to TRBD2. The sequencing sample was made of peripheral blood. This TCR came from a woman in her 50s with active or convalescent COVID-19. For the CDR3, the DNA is TGTGCCAGCAGTCTACGGGGGGATGAGCAGTTCTTC. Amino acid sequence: CASSLRGDEQFF.